This T cell receptor (beta chain) is drawn from a study of blood T cell repertoires in COVID-19 (TCRdb year 2020). As for the study more broadly: The collaborator samples originated in the United States, Italy and Spain and spanned the acute and convalescent phases of COVID-19. The material from the prospective study consisted of cDNA or gDNA derived from T cells, B-cell-depleted T cells, or PBMCs. A freely available public database, intended as a resource for researchers studying the immune response to SARS-CoV-2, is where the repertoires were released. HLA class I and class II types, where available, came from metadata supplied by the sample provider rather than from assay-based typing. Subjects who had been exposed to COVID-19, were actively infected with it, or had recovered from it provided the deeply sampled blood TCRbeta repertoires that made up the dataset. Samples came from the ongoing ImmuneRACE study (first 160 participants) plus 1,254 subjects from 6 global collaborators. Sample metadata almost always included a de-identified subject ID, COVID-19 status, age in years and sex. Here is what the overall study found, with its caveats: The quantity of clinical and demographic metadata differed by source and by participant and was supplied without curation.

This clone showed up just once. Its antigen is unknown. Base qualities are not provided; no much larger clone lies one nucleotide away. Whole blood was collected in K2EDTA tubes by collaborating institutions according to the institutions' own protocols. Collaborator samples were shipped for TCRbeta analysis as frozen whole blood, isolated PBMCs, or DNA extracted from either sample type. The immunoSEQ Assay, a bias-controlled multiplex PCR, was used to amplify TCRbeta CDR3 regions from genomic DNA. Per the original workflow: The number of nucleated cells in each sample was estimated from the amplification of reference gene primers within the assay. Sequence reads were collapsed and filtered to measure the absolute abundance of every unique TCRbeta CDR3 rearrangement. For each sample, productive Simpson clonality was calculated as the square root of Simpson's diversity index over productive rearrangements. TCRdb holds this immuneACCESS table with in-frame rearrangements only. Some clones are missing; in checked studies, unresolved V genes explain under half, and the rest has no known cause. V and J calls plus clone size are reproduced from that table; the DNA served to infer D and trimming. For this sample the table gives 200,000 to 250,000 clones, of which 70% to 90% were detected only once. 2.6% of the sample goes to the ten largest clones.

The sequenced sample consisted of peripheral blood. The receptor's source is a woman in her 70s with active or convalescent COVID-19.

The nucleotide sequence reads as follows: TGCGCCAGCAGCCTTAGGGCGGGAGAGGGCAATGAGCAGTTCTTC. This gives the protein CASSLRAGEGNEQFF. Rearrangement joined TRBV5-1 to TRBJ2-1; a stretch of 7 junction bases matches TRBD2. From the cysteine through the phenylalanine, the CDR3 covers 15 amino acids. Solely the CDR3 DNA is kept, with 45 bases framed from the first base. For this chain, trimming is 4 bases at the V end and 6 bases at the J end, and the number of junction bases without a gene match is 10. Per the germline V gene, SGHRS is the CDR1 and YFSETQ is the CDR2.